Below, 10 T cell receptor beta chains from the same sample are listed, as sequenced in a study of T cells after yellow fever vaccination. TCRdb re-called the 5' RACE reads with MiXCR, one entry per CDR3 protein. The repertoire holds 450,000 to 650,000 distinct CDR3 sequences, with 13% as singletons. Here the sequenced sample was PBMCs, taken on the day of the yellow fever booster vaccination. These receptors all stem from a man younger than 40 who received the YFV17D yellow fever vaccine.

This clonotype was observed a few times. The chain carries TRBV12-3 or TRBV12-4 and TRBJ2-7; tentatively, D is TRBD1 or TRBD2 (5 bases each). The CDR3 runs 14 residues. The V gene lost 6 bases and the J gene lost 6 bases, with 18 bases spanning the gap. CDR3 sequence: CASSPLRGAIEQYF. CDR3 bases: TGTGCCAGCAGCCCCCTAAGAGGGGCGATCGAGCAGTACTTC.

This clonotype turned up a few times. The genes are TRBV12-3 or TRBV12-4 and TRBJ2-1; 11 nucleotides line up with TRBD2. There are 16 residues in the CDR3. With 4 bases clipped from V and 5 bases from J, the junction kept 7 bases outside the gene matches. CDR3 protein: CASSWLTGLADNEQFF. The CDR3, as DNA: TGTGCCAGCAGTTGGCTAACGGGACTAGCGGACAATGAGCAGTTCTTC.

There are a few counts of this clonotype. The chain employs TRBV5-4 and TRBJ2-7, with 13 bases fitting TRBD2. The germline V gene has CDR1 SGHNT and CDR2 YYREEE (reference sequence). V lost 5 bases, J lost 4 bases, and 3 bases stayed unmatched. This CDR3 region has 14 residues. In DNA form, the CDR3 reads TGTGCCAGCAGTACTAGCGGGAGGGTTTACGAGCAGTACTTC. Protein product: CASSTSGRVYEQYF.

The CDR3 spells CASRQQGRETQYF. Here the CDR3 DNA reads TGTGCCAGCAGACAGCAGGGACGGGAGACCCAGTACTTC. V gene TRBV6-1 combines with J gene TRBJ2-5; either TRBD1 or TRBD2 may fit D (5 bases each). Germline CDR1 and CDR2: MNHNS and SASEGT. The CDR3 has 13 amino acids. V was trimmed by 6 bases and J by 5 bases, leaving 13 bases between them.

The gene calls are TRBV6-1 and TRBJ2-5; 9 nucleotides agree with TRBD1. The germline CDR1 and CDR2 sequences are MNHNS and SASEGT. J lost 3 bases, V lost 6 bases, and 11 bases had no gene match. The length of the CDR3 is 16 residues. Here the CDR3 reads CASSLRLGTGKETQYF. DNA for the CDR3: TGTGCCAGCAGCCTAAGACTCGGGACAGGGAAAGAGACCCAGTACTTC.

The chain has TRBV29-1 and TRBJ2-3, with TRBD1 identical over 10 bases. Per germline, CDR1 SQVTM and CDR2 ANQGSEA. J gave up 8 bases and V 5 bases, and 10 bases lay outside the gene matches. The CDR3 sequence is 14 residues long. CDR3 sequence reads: CSVTDRGRGSTQYF. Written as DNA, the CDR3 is TGCAGCGTTACTGACAGGGGGCGCGGGAGTACGCAGTATTTT.

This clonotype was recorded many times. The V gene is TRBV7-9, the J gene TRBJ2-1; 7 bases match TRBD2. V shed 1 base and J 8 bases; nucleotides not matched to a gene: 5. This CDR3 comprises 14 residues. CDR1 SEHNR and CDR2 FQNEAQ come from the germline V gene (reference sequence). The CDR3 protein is CASSLGTSFDEQFF. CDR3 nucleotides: TGTGCCAGCAGCTTAGGGACTAGTTTCGATGAGCAGTTCTTC.

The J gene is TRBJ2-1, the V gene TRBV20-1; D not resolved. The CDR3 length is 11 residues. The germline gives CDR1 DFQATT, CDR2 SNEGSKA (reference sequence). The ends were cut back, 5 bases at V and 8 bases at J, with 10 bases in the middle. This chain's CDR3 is CSAAKPDEQFF. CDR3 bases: TGCAGTGCTGCGAAGCCGGATGAGCAGTTCTTC.

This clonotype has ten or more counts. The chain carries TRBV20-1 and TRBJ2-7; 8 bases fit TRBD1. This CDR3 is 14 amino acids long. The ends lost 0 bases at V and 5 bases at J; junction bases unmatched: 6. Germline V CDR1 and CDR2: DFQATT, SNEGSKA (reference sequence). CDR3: CSARDQGASDEQYF. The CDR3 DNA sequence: TGCAGTGCTAGAGATCAGGGGGCGTCCGACGAGCAGTACTTC.

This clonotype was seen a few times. This CDR3 is CASSPRENAGKYF. CDR3 coding DNA: TGTGCCAGCAGCCCCCGCGAGAACGCAGGGAAGTACTTC. The chain couples TRBV3-1 to TRBJ2-7; TRBD1 is a possible D gene (5 bases). The CDR3 is made up of 13 amino acids. Trimming took 4 bases from V and 11 from J, leaving 18 bases between them. Germline CDR1 reads LGHDT; CDR2 reads YNNKEL (reference sequence).